This entry lists 29 T cell receptor beta chains sequenced from one sample in a study of blood T cell repertoires in COVID-19. Data came from immunoSEQ multiplex PCR; TCRdb stores just in-frame clones and leaves some out. The sample records 360,000 or so clones, less than 90% being singletons. Sequencing used PBMCs or T cells enriched from blood (not recorded which). The receptors shown here come from a woman aged 45-59 years who had recovered from COVID-19.

The chain recombines TRBV21-1 with TRBJ1-3; the table's D call of TRBD1 was not tested on the DNA. TRBV21-1 is noted as a pseudogene. The CDR3 is made up of 17 amino acids. The CDR3 DNA sequence: TGTGCCAGCAGCCAAAGGCAGGGGAAGGGCTCTGGAAACACCATATATTTT. Its protein is CASSQRQGKGSGNTIYF.

The rearrangement uses TRBV11-3 and TRBJ1-4; 7 bases match TRBD1. This CDR3 region has 13 residues. Germline CDR1 and CDR2: SGHNT and YENEEA. Trimming at V came to 5 bases and at J to 7 bases, leaving 4 bases not matched to a gene. In DNA form, the CDR3 reads TGTGCCAGCAGCCCTCGACAGGGTGAAAAACTGTTTTTT. Protein sequence: CASSPRQGEKLFF.

V and J are TRBV20-1 and TRBJ1-1; maybe TRBD1 (6 bases). Germline V gene lookup returns CDR1 DFQATT and CDR2 SNEGSKA (reference sequence). The CDR3 loop spans 9 amino acids. CDR3 region: CRQGNEAFF. The DNA for the CDR3 is TGCAGACAGGGTAATGAAGCTTTCTTT.

This sequence joins TRBV30 and TRBJ1-4, with D possibly being TRBD1 (6 bases). This CDR3 comprises 14 residues. Germline lookup yields CDR1 GTSNPN and CDR2 SVGIG (reference sequence). Trimming took 1 base from V and 8 from J, leaving 14 bases between them. This CDR3 is CAWSEGGLEEKLFF. The CDR3 DNA is TGTGCCTGGAGTGAGGGGGGGCTCGAAGAAAAACTGTTTTTT.

This clone was observed a few times. The rearrangement links TRBV2 to TRBJ1-1; 9 bases map to TRBD1. The V gene's germline CDR1 is SNHLY and CDR2 FYNNEI. With V trimmed by 6 bases and J by 11 bases, 16 bases remained unmatched. The CDR3 loop spans 15 amino acids. The CDR3 DNA is TGTGCCAGCAGATCACTCGGGGACAGGGCAGTCAGGGCTTTCTTT. It codes for CASRSLGDRAVRAFF.

The chain is built from TRBV2 and TRBJ2-5; TRBD1 is a possible D gene (5 bases). Germline CDR1 reads SNHLY; CDR2 reads FYNNEI. There are 15 residues in the CDR3. V was cut by 3 bases and J by 1 base, with 12 bases left in between. The CDR3 protein is CASSDRAGAQETQYF. CDR3 nucleotides: TGTGCCAGCAGTGATAGGGCTGGGGCCCAAGAGACCCAGTACTTC. The variable domain in full, with the rest retrieved from reference TRBV2 and TRBJ2-5, is EPEVTQTPSHQVTQMGQEVILRCVPISNHLYFYWYRQILGQKVEFLVSFYNNEISEKSEIFDDQFSVERPDGSNFTLKIRSTKLEDSAMYFCASSDRAGAQETQYFGPGTRLLVL.

The genes are TRBV20-1 and TRBJ2-3; D not resolved. CDR1 DFQATT and CDR2 SNEGSKA come from the germline V gene (reference sequence). V dropped 4 bases and J dropped 3 bases, with 5 bases sitting between them. The CDR3 is 11 residues long. CDR3 region: CSATPTDTQYF. The DNA of the CDR3 is TGCAGTGCTACCCCGACAGATACGCAGTATTTT.

The V call is TRBV18, the J call TRBJ1-2, with 9 bases that match TRBD1. CDR1 is KGHSH, CDR2 LQKENI, per germline. J was trimmed by 7 bases and V by 3 bases; bases with no gene match: 6. There are 14 residues in the CDR3. The CDR3 DNA sequence: TGTGCCAGCTCACCCCGACAGGGGGTCGGTGGCTACACCTTC. Translation: CASSPRQGVGGYTF.

The chain employs TRBV7-9 and TRBJ2-7, with 10 positions matching TRBD1. From germline, CDR1 is SEHNR and CDR2 FQNEAQ (reference sequence). Trimming at V came to 5 bases and at J to 4 bases, leaving 17 bases not matched to a gene. The CDR3 has 18 amino acids. CDR3 in DNA: TGTGCCAGCAGCCCAGCGCGCGGAAGGGGACAGGGGTGGTACGAGCAGTACTTC. Translation: CASSPARGRGQGWYEQYF.

This clone appeared a single time. J is TRBJ1-2 and V is TRBV20-1; no definite D call. Germline loops: CDR1 DFQATT, CDR2 SNEGSKA (reference sequence). The V end was cut by 5 bases, the J end by 6 bases, with 4 bases between. The CDR3 extends over 9 amino acids. This CDR3 reads CSAAHGYTF. CDR3 DNA sequence: TGCAGTGCTGCGCATGGCTACACCTTC.

The chain recombines TRBV6-5 with TRBJ2-7, with 8 bases fitting TRBD1. V lost 6 bases and J lost 4; bases outside the gene matches: 5. Germline CDR1 MNHEY, CDR2 SVGAGI. The CDR3 is made up of 13 amino acids. Written as DNA, the CDR3 is TGTGCCAGCAGGAAGACAGGGGAGTACGAGCAGTACTTC. It encodes CASRKTGEYEQYF.

The rearrangement links TRBV24-1 to TRBJ1-2; 8 bases agree with TRBD1. The CDR3 totals 16 residues. Germline trimming cut 4 bases from V and 3 bases from J; bases unmatched to any gene: 9. Per germline, CDR1 KGHDR and CDR2 SFDVKD. CDR3: CATSEGIPTGDYGYTF. The DNA of the CDR3 is TGTGCCACCAGTGAGGGGATACCGACAGGGGACTATGGCTACACCTTC.

V gene TRBV2 combines with J gene TRBJ1-5; 10 bases agree with TRBD1. The trim removed 1 base at V and 10 bases at J, leaving 7 bases unmatched. The CDR3 has 15 residues. Per germline, CDR1 SNHLY and CDR2 FYNNEI. The CDR3 sequence: CASSEVGQGIGPQHF. CDR3 DNA: TGTGCCAGCAGTGAAGTGGGACAGGGGATTGGCCCCCAGCATTTT.

This clone appeared a few times. This chain links TRBV3-1 (or the pseudogene TRBV3-2) with TRBJ1-1; maybe TRBD1 (6 bases). The germline V gene encodes CDR1 LGHDT and CDR2 YNNKEL (reference sequence). The CDR3 has 15 residues. V shed 1 base and J shed 0 bases, with 9 bases lying between them. CDR3 nucleotides: TGTGCCAGCAGCCAAGGGGACATCCTGAACACTGAAGCTTTCTTT. Translating gives CASSQGDILNTEAFF.

The chain is built from TRBV9 and TRBJ1-2; tentative D call: TRBD1 (5 bases). V was trimmed by 4 bases and J by 6 bases, leaving 13 bases between them. The CDR3 loop spans 13 amino acids. Germline V CDR1 and CDR2: SGDLS, YYNGEE. Written as DNA, the CDR3 is TGTGCCAGCAGCCCACGGGGGGGACATGGCTACACCTTC. Encoded protein: CASSPRGGHGYTF.

This rearrangement joins TRBV6-5 to TRBJ2-7, with D possibly TRBD2 on 5 matching bases. V was shortened by 5 bases and J by 3 bases, with 14 bases between the two germline ends. The germline gives CDR1 MNHEY, CDR2 SVGAGI. The length of the CDR3 is 14 residues. The CDR3 DNA follows: TGTGCCAGCAGTCCGAGCAGGCGGGTCTACGAGCAGTACTTC. As protein: CASSPSRRVYEQYF.

There are a few counts of this clone. The chain couples TRBV27 to TRBJ1-2; possibly TRBD1 for D (5 bases). Trimming took off 3 bases at V and 8 bases at J, with 16 bases between the two ends. CDR1 and CDR2 from the germline V gene are MNHEY and SMNVEV (reference sequence). The CDR3 has 14 amino acids. The CDR3 nucleotides read TGTGCCAGCAGTTTTCAAGGTGGGGCCGGGGGCTACACCTTC. As protein: CASSFQGGAGGYTF.

This clone has just one count. The chain employs TRBV7-9 and TRBJ1-1, with TRBD1 matching 7 bases. This CDR3 comprises 14 residues. CDR1 and CDR2 (germline): SEHNR, FQNEAQ (reference sequence). V lost 5 bases, J lost 4 bases, and 7 bases stayed unmatched. The chain's CDR3 is CASSSQGGGTEAFF. Here the CDR3 DNA reads TGTGCCAGCAGCAGTCAAGGGGGCGGCACTGAAGCTTTCTTT.

Only a few counts were recorded for this clone. The V call is TRBV12-3 or TRBV12-4, the J call TRBJ1-1; no firm D call. This CDR3 has 13 amino acids. Trimming removed 6 bases from V and 11 bases from J, with 19 bases in between. CDR3 amino acids: CASSQAGLVDAFF. The CDR3 region has the DNA TGTGCCAGCAGCCAGGCGGGTTTGGTTGACGCTTTCTTT.

The chain's CDR3 is CASSQGYRLSYEQYF. In DNA form, the CDR3 reads TGTGCCAGCAGCCAAGGTTACAGGCTCTCCTACGAGCAGTACTTC. The chain carries TRBV14 and TRBJ2-7; possible D gene TRBD1, 5 bases. The CDR3 contains 15 residues. Deletions cut 1 base from V and 0 bases from J, with 10 bases between. Looked up from germline, CDR1 is SGHDN and CDR2 is FVKESK.

The J gene is TRBJ2-7, the V gene TRBV6-5; 7 bases line up with TRBD2. Germline loops: CDR1 MNHEY, CDR2 SVGAGI. This CDR3 comprises 14 residues. Trimming removed 6 bases from V and 5 bases from J; junction bases left unmatched: 10. CDR3 sequence: CASRVGGNSDEQYF. As DNA, the CDR3 is TGTGCCAGCAGGGTGGGGGGGAATAGTGACGAGCAGTACTTC.

The chain employs TRBV18 and TRBJ2-3; unclear D gene. Per the germline V gene, CDR1 is KGHSH and CDR2 is LQKENI. Trimming shortened V by 4 bases and J by 1 base, and 9 bases separated the two germline ends. The CDR3 length is 14 residues. The CDR3 region is CASSLLAGTDTQYF. CDR3 DNA: TGTGCCAGCTCACTGCTGGCCGGCACAGATACGCAGTATTTT.

CDR3 residues: CASSPPTTAYEQYF. CDR3 DNA sequence: TGTGCCAGCAGCCCCCCCACGACAGCCTACGAGCAGTACTTC. The rearrangement links TRBV3-1 (or the pseudogene TRBV3-2) to TRBJ2-7; TRBD1 might be the D (5 bases). This CDR3 is 14 amino acids long. Germline lookup yields CDR1 LGHDT and CDR2 YNNKEL (reference sequence). Deletions cut 4 bases from V and 2 bases from J, with 12 bases between.

V usage is TRBV5-6 and J usage is TRBJ1-4; TRBD1 agrees at 7 bases. V was pared by 4 bases and J by 5 bases, with 8 bases of the junction left unmatched. Germline lookup yields CDR1 SGHDT and CDR2 YYEEEE. The CDR3 sequence is 15 residues long. The CDR3 DNA sequence: TGTGCCAGCAGCCCCCAGGGGGGCAAAAATGAAAAACTGTTTTTT. This gives the protein CASSPQGGKNEKLFF.

The chain uses TRBV7-3 and TRBJ1-3; 10 bases line up with TRBD1. Germline CDR1 SGHTA, CDR2 FQGTGA. The trim removed 5 bases at V and 3 bases at J, leaving 7 bases unmatched. The length of the CDR3 is 16 residues. This CDR3 is CASSPQTGGYGNTIYF. The CDR3 DNA is TGTGCCAGCAGCCCGCAGACAGGGGGCTATGGAAACACCATATATTTT.

The chain uses TRBV9 and TRBJ2-1; maybe TRBD2 (5 bases). This CDR3 is 14 amino acids long. Germline CDR1 is SGDLS and CDR2 is YYNGEE. V lost 2 bases, J lost 4 bases, and 10 bases lay in between. CDR3 protein: CASSVSGNYNEQFF. DNA for the CDR3: TGTGCCAGCAGCGTGAGCGGAAATTACAATGAGCAGTTCTTC.

V usage is TRBV28 and J usage is TRBJ1-1; TRBD1 agrees at 8 bases. V gave up 5 bases and J gave up 11 bases; unmatched junction bases: 16. Looked up from germline, CDR1 is MDHEN and CDR2 is SYDVKM. The CDR3 length is 15 residues. CDR3 bases: TGTGCCAGCAGTGCATCGACAGGGGCCATTCTTCGGGCTTTCTTT. Its translation: CASSASTGAILRAFF.

This chain joins TRBV6-5 and TRBJ1-4; TRBD1 is a possible D gene (5 bases). The CDR3 totals 12 residues. The ends were cut back, 8 bases at V and 10 bases at J, with 14 bases in the middle. CDR1 MNHEY and CDR2 SVGAGI come from the germline V gene. CDR3 in amino acids: CASGLGEGKLFF. Here the CDR3 DNA reads TGTGCCAGCGGCCTGGGGGAGGGAAAACTGTTTTTT.

This chain uses TRBV6-5 with TRBJ2-5, with 11 bases that match TRBD2. Trimming took 6 bases from V and 4 from J; bases not matched to a gene: 4. Germline V gives CDR1 MNHEY, CDR2 SVGAGI. This CDR3 contains 14 residues. CDR3 DNA: TGTGCCAGCAGCCCCCTAGCGGGAGGAGAGACCCAGTACTTC. It translates to CASSPLAGGETQYF.